These 9 T cell receptor beta chains were all obtained from the same sample, sequenced in a study of T cells in Graves' hyperthyroidism and ophthalmopathy. TCR beta CDR3 sequences were amplified from RNA transcripts. Using the HTBI primer set, a first-round RT-PCR was run on the TCR CDR3. TCRdb re-called the multiplex PCR reads with MiXCR, one entry per CDR3 protein. The sample contains about 770,000 distinct CDR3 sequences, about 19% of which appear only once. Sequenced material: blood. These receptors were taken from a woman in her 50s with Graves' hyperthyroidism that later progressed to Graves' ophthalmopathy.

Ten or more counts support this clonotype. The rearrangement joins TRBV3-1 to TRBJ1-1; D gene unclear. The CDR3 extends over 17 amino acids. Trimming pared 5 bases from V and 1 base from J, leaving 20 bases between. Germline assignment: CDR1 LGHDT and CDR2 YNNKEL (reference sequence). The CDR3 loop is CASSANRKRARNTEAFF. CDR3 nucleotides: TGTGCCAGCAGCGCTAACCGCAAAAGGGCTAGGAACACTGAAGCTTTCTTT.

The table lists this clonotype with a few counts. V and J are TRBV4-1 and TRBJ1-5, with D hard to call. CDR3 size: 16 residues. The V and J ends lost 2 bases and 1 base respectively, with 12 bases between them. Per germline, CDR1 MGHRA and CDR2 YSYEKL. The CDR3 loop is CASSQYRGESNQPQHF. The CDR3 nucleotides read TGCGCCAGCAGCCAATACCGCGGGGAAAGCAATCAGCCCCAGCATTTT.

In its sample, this clonotype was seen a few times. V usage is TRBV19 and J usage is TRBJ2-1; D is perhaps TRBD1 (6 bases). There are 13 residues in the CDR3. Germline assignment: CDR1 LNHDA and CDR2 SQIVND (reference sequence). V dropped 3 bases and J dropped 10 bases, with 13 bases sitting between them. CDR3 nucleotides: TGTGCCAGTAGTATCCAGGGGCAGATCGAGCAGTTCTTC. Translated: CASSIQGQIEQFF.

V gene TRBV12-3 or TRBV12-4 combines with J gene TRBJ2-5; D may be TRBD2 (7 bases). The CDR3 runs 17 residues. Between the trimmed V and J ends, which lost 1 base and 4 bases, there was a span of 19 bases. The CDR3 loop is CASSLGGGDSGGETQYF. The CDR3 DNA is TGTGCCAGCAGTTTAGGAGGGGGGGACTCCGGGGGAGAGACCCAGTACTTC.

This clonotype was seen repeatedly, ten times or more. The chain joins TRBV2 to TRBJ1-5, with 10 bases aligning to TRBD1. CDR3 length: 20 residues. V was clipped by 2 bases and J by 7 bases; unmatched bases: 20. Germline-derived CDR1 and CDR2 are SNHLY and FYNNEI. The CDR3 nucleotides are TGTGCCAGCAGTGAACTTGAGTTGTTCGCGAGACAGGGGGCTGGCCAGCCCCAGCATTTT. The encoded protein is CASSELELFARQGAGQPQHF. Using reference TRBV2 and TRBJ1-5 for the parts outside the CDR3, the full variable domain is EPEVTQTPSHQVTQMGQEVILRCVPISNHLYFYWYRQILGQKVEFLVSFYNNEISEKSEIFDDQFSVERPDGSNFTLKIRSTKLEDSAMYFCASSELELFARQGAGQPQHFGDGTRLSIL.

The chain carries TRBV6-2 or TRBV6-3 and TRBJ1-4, with 11 positions matching TRBD1. V lost 5 bases and J lost 8; bases outside the gene matches: 7. Germline CDR1 is MNHEY and CDR2 is SVGEGT. This CDR3 has 15 residues. The CDR3: CASSRGTGGREKLFF. The CDR3 coding sequence is TGTGCCAGCAGTCGAGGGACAGGGGGAAGAGAAAAACTGTTTTTT.

This clonotype appeared many times. The chain has TRBV11-3 and TRBJ2-3; 8 bases match TRBD2. Looked up from germline, CDR1 is SGHNT and CDR2 is YENEEA. The trim removed 1 base at V and 4 bases at J, leaving 7 bases unmatched. CDR3 length equals 16 residues. Here the CDR3 reads CASSLGVSGVADTQYF. In nucleotides, the CDR3 is TGTGCCAGCAGCTTAGGCGTTAGCGGGGTGGCAGATACGCAGTATTTT.

This clonotype came up a few times. The gene calls are TRBV24-1 and TRBJ1-5, with 7 bases that match TRBD1. Germline V gene data show CDR1 as KGHDR and CDR2 as SFDVKD. This CDR3 has 16 residues. J was trimmed by 0 bases and V by 2 bases; bases with no gene match: 3. CDR3 nucleotides: TGTGCCACCAGTGATTCAGGGACAGATAGCAATCAGCCCCAGCATTTT. It translates to CATSDSGTDSNQPQHF.

V and J are TRBV6-1 and TRBJ2-3; no firm D call. The V gene lost 8 bases and the J gene lost 6 bases, with 12 bases spanning the gap. Germline V gene data show CDR1 as MNHNS and CDR2 as SASEGT. This CDR3 region has 12 residues. CDR3 DNA: TGTGCCAGCTTACGGGTGGGGGATACGCAGTATTTT. It codes for CASLRVGDTQYF.